This T cell receptor beta chain appears in the sequencing data of a study of blood T cell repertoires in COVID-19. Study as a whole: The origin of the acute and convalescent COVID-19 samples was the United States, Italy and Spain. PBMCs, B-cell-depleted T cells, or T cells were the source of the cDNA or gDNA that made up the material.

Study processing details: Estimates of nucleated cell counts were drawn from the amplification of reference gene primers. TCRdb keeps only in-frame clones here, not all; method: immunoSEQ multiplex PCR. V, J and clone size are those of that table, while D and trimming were read from the DNA. The data contain about 88,000 clones, roughly nine tenths of them singletons. V lost 5 bases to trimming and J lost 1 base, with 8 bases between them. Germline-derived CDR1 and CDR2 are SGHAT and FQNNGV. This CDR3 spans 13 amino acids. Sequences were obtained from peripheral blood. This chain joins TRBV11-2 and TRBJ1-2, with D maybe TRBD1 (5 bases). This sequence originates from a man in his sixties with acute or convalescent COVID-19. The CDR3 sequence is CASSKDINYGYTF. The CDR3 bases are TGTGCCAGCAGCAAGGACATTAACTATGGCTACACCTTC. Looking up the rest from reference TRBV11-2 and TRBJ1-2 gives the full variable domain: EAGVAQSPRYKIIEKRQSVAFWCNPISGHATLYWYQQILGQGPKLLIQFQNNGVVDDSQLPKDRFSAERLKGVDSTLKIQPAKLEDSAVYLCASSKDINYGYTFGSGTRLTVV.